The rows below give T cell receptor beta chains drawn from one sample of a study of blood T cell repertoires in COVID-19. TCRdb's copy holds only in-frame clones and misses some; the assay was immunoSEQ multiplex PCR. The repertoire has some 220,000 clones, 70% to 90% of them found once; the top ten carry over 3%. Specimen: PBMCs or T cells enriched from blood (not recorded which). These receptors originate from a woman in her forties with acute COVID-19. The CDR3 runs from the conserved cysteine through the conserved F or W.

>TRBJ1-2|TRBV2
CASGRSGGNYGYTF
>TRBJ2-7|TRBV5-1
CASSAGSGNYEQYF
>TRBJ1-6|TRBV6-1
CASSEGEGQGNSPLHF
>TRBJ1-6|TRBV9
CASSVKAGPDSPLHF
>TRBJ2-1|TRBV11-2
CASSFNSGRSSYNEQFF
>TRBJ1-6|TRBV14
CASSPAGNPFSPLHF
>TRBJ1-6|TRBV19
CASSIYWDTVYNSPLHF
>TRBJ1-1|TRBV30
CAWRDIRPTGAFF
>TRBJ2-3|TRBV9
CASSGGQGSDTQYF
>TRBJ2-2|TRBV5-1
CASSLSQATNTGELFF
>TRBJ1-3|TRBV9
CASSVSDSGNTIYF
>TRBJ2-1|TRBV9
CASSAGGNEQFF
>TRBJ2-3|TRBV28
CASNIGQSTDTQYF
>TRBJ1-3|TRBV27
CASSSGLGGNTIYF
>TRBJ1-5|TRBV23-1
CASSQGPGQGTVGGQPQHF
>TRBJ1-2|TRBV5-4
CASSFPGQGAGGYTF
>TRBJ1-1|TRBV29-1
CSGRWAVNTEAFF
>TRBJ1-1|TRBV5-4
CASSLIGENTEAFF
>TRBJ1-2|TRBV6-4
CASSDGQILANYGYTF
>TRBJ2-1|TRBV4-1
CASSQVPQANQGYEQFF
>TRBJ1-5|TRBV24-1
CATSDPGQPQHF
>TRBJ2-6|TRBV5-1
CASSAQISGANVLTF
>TRBJ1-2|TRBV13
CASSLGQGDGYTF
>TRBJ2-3|TRBV9
CASSVPNRGLITDTQYF
>TRBJ1-1|TRBV28
CASRTTGSVLLGTEAFF
>TRBJ1-2|TRBV27
CASSFGRADGYTF
>TRBJ1-2|TRBV19
CASEDRRLGYGYTF
>TRBJ1-4|TRBV7-9
CASSFDRALSATNEKLFF
>TRBJ1-6|TRBV9
CASSSTGVNSPLHF
>TRBJ2-1|TRBV7-9
CASSQNEQFF
>TRBJ2-1|TRBV3-1/TRBV3-2
CASSQVRAGSSYNEQFF
>TRBJ1-1|TRBV7-3
CASSSATGGSGAFF
>TRBJ2-3|TRBV3-1/TRBV3-2
CASSLGLAATDTQYF
>TRBJ1-1|TRBV2
CASSGTSNTEAFF
>TRBJ2-7|TRBV2
CASSEQGESYEQYF
>TRBJ2-3|TRBV29-1
CSVEAQGPPDTQYF
>TRBJ2-7|TRBV9
CASSVEAGSSYEQYF
>TRBJ2-2|TRBV18
CASSRLAAGELFF
>TRBJ1-4|TRBV10-1
CASSSTGTNEKLFF
>TRBJ1-1|TRBV11-2
CASSLTLTAGKAFF
>TRBJ2-2|TRBV7-2
CASSLGGLGDGELFF
>TRBJ2-7|TRBV7-2
CASSALQTSGSYEQYF
>TRBJ1-1|TRBV12-3/TRBV12-4
CASSLVRDTEAFF
>TRBJ1-1|TRBV19
CASSFRGADTEAFF
>TRBJ2-5|TRBV6-5
CASTESLAGSVQYF
>TRBJ2-1|TRBV14
CASSQDFFGVGEQFF
>TRBJ1-4|TRBV6-5
CASSSQGALFF
>TRBJ1-2|TRBV7-9
CASSRGTVSNYGYTF
>TRBJ2-6|TRBV3-1/TRBV3-2
CASSQDPGGGAGGANVLTF
>TRBJ1-2|TRBV24-1
CATSDPRQGAYGYTF
>TRBJ1-6|TRBV4-3
CASSPKPGTGSLPLHF
>TRBJ1-1|TRBV29-1
CSVVHTDTEAFF
>TRBJ2-1|TRBV3-1/TRBV3-2
CASSHAARVHNEQFF
>TRBJ1-6|TRBV6-1
CASSELAGDYSPLHF